This T cell receptor (beta chain) is drawn from a study of cytomegalovirus exposure and HLA in healthy donors. Regarding the study as a whole: Rarity characterized most TCR sequences, yet some public TCRs appeared in many donors. Subsequent analysis found a tendency for first-cohort TCR clusters to co-occur within the roughly 130 validation repertoires.

The CDR3 spans 12 residues. Per germline, CDR1 SGHNT and CDR2 YYREEE (reference sequence). Trimming removed 0 bases from V and 5 bases from J, with 3 bases in between. Repertoires were generated with immunoSEQ multiplex PCR, while TCRdb's copy carries only in-frame clones and drops some. The data show more than 200,000 clones, with roughly 88% seen just once and 3.1% held by the top ten. About this clone itself: Its antigen remains unidentified.

The chain couples TRBV5-4 to TRBJ2-1, with D uncertain. The sequenced sample consisted of PBMCs. This clonotype originated in a woman aged 25 to 39 in good health and CMV-seronegative. This CDR3 reads CASSLGDNEQFF. DNA for the CDR3: TGTGCCAGCAGCTTGGGAGACAATGAGCAGTTCTTC.